The 18 T cell receptor beta chains in this list originate from one sample, sequenced in a study of T cells after yellow fever vaccination. TCRdb redid the calling of the 5' RACE reads with MiXCR, one entry per CDR3 protein. This sample has 300,000 to 350,000 distinct CDR3 sequences, with approximately 4.5% found just once. The specimen comprised PBMCs, sampled 15 days after the yellow fever booster vaccination. All receptors come from a man younger than 35 who received the YFV17D yellow fever vaccine.

This clonotype was seen at least ten times. This chain links TRBV29-1 with TRBJ2-3; possibly TRBD2 for D (7 bases). Germline values: CDR1 SQVTM, CDR2 ANQGSEA. V lost 7 bases to trimming and J lost 1 base, with 15 bases between them. This CDR3 region has 14 residues. The CDR3 DNA follows: TGCAGCGGGCTACGGGGGGCAGGCACAGATACGCAGTATTTT. It specifies CSGLRGAGTDTQYF.

This clonotype has ten or more counts. This chain connects TRBV29-1 to TRBJ1-1; 8 bases are shared with TRBD1. J gave up 6 bases and V 8 bases, and 11 bases lay outside the gene matches. The CDR3 sequence is 13 residues long. Germline assignment: CDR1 SQVTM and CDR2 ANQGSEA. The CDR3 sequence is CSTWGQGASEAFF. The CDR3 nucleotides read TGCAGCACCTGGGGGCAGGGGGCATCTGAAGCTTTCTTT.

This clonotype was observed many times. J is TRBJ2-2 and V is TRBV12-3 or TRBV12-4; tentatively, D is TRBD1 (6 bases). CDR3 length equals 15 residues. V lost 6 bases, J lost 0 bases, and 11 bases lay in between. In DNA form, the CDR3 reads TGTGCCAGCAGCCCAGGGGTATCGAACACCGGGGAGCTGTTTTTT. It encodes CASSPGVSNTGELFF.

V gene TRBV4-3 combines with J gene TRBJ2-7; tentative D call: TRBD2 (5 bases). Germline CDR1 LGHNA, CDR2 YSLEER. This CDR3 region has 15 residues. The V and J ends lost 0 bases and 3 bases respectively, with 12 bases between them. The chain's CDR3 is CASSQELGVHYEQYF. CDR3 bases: TGCGCCAGCAGCCAAGAACTCGGGGTCCACTACGAGCAGTACTTC.

This clonotype was seen at least ten times. The J gene is TRBJ2-7, the V gene TRBV6-1; maybe TRBD2 (6 bases). The CDR3 sequence is 15 residues long. V was pared by 6 bases and J by 0 bases, with 15 bases between. In germline, CDR1 is MNHNS, CDR2 SASEGT. For the CDR3, the DNA is TGTGCCAGCAGGGCCCGGGACGGGGGCTCCTACGAGCAGTACTTC. It encodes CASRARDGGSYEQYF.

This clonotype was detected only a few times. This sequence joins TRBV6-2 or TRBV6-3 and TRBJ2-3; D is ambiguous. Germline-derived CDR1 and CDR2 are MNHEY and SVGEGT. V lost 2 bases, J lost 5 bases, and 11 bases lay in between. The CDR3 totals 14 residues. The CDR3 region is CASSYVLVGDTQYF. The CDR3 region has the DNA TGTGCCAGCAGTTACGTCCTAGTCGGAGATACGCAGTATTTT.

This clonotype was counted at least ten times. The chain uses TRBV20-1 and TRBJ2-1; no clear D. Germline CDR1 and CDR2: DFQATT and SNEGSKA (reference sequence). Trimming removed 4 bases at V and 0 bases at J, with 10 bases between. CDR3 length: 14 residues. The CDR3 region is CSATDQSSYNEQFF. In DNA, the CDR3 is TGCAGTGCTACTGACCAGAGCTCCTACAATGAGCAGTTCTTC.

This clonotype was seen repeatedly, ten times or more. V usage is TRBV4-1 and J usage is TRBJ1-2; 7 bases fit TRBD1. Germline V gene data show CDR1 as MGHRA and CDR2 as YSYEKL. Unmatched junction bases numbered 3, after V lost 4 bases and J lost 1 base. The CDR3 spans 14 residues. The CDR3 reads CASSRWDSNYGYTF. The CDR3 bases are TGCGCCAGCAGCCGATGGGACAGTAACTATGGCTACACCTTC.

There are a few counts of this clonotype. The gene calls are TRBV24-1 and TRBJ2-3, with D perhaps matching TRBD1 (6 bases). The ends were cut back, 10 bases at V and 3 bases at J, with 10 bases in the middle. This CDR3 has 12 residues. Germline CDR1 and CDR2: KGHDR and SFDVKD. The CDR3, as DNA: TGTGCCACAAGGGACACAACAGATACGCAGTATTTT. Translation: CATRDTTDTQYF.

This clonotype was recorded at least ten times. The rearrangement joins TRBV6-5 to TRBJ1-2, with D tentatively TRBD1 (5 bases). V was cut by 4 bases and J by 4 bases, with 13 bases left in between. The CDR3 consists of 14 residues. Germline lookup yields CDR1 MNHEY and CDR2 SVGAGI. The DNA of the CDR3 is TGTGCCAGCAGTTTCATGACAGCGATCTATGGCTACACCTTC. Residues: CASSFMTAIYGYTF.

The V gene is TRBV9, the J gene TRBJ2-7; 9 bases fit TRBD2. This CDR3 region has 14 residues. The V segment lost 4 bases and the J segment 3 bases; nucleotides outside the gene matches: 5. The germline gives CDR1 SGDLS, CDR2 YYNGEE. The CDR3 nucleotides read TGTGCCAGCAGCCCTAGCGGGGCCTTCTACGAGCAGTACTTC. Translated, it gives CASSPSGAFYEQYF. Variable domain in full (rest from reference TRBV9 and TRBJ2-7): DSGVTQTPKHLITATGQRVTLRCSPRSGDLSVYWYQQSLDQGLQFLIQYYNGEERAKGNILERFSAQQFPDLHSELNLSSLELGDSALYFCASSPSGAFYEQYFGPGTRLTVT.

This clonotype was counted at least ten times. The chain combines TRBV7-2 with TRBJ2-2; 8 bases agree with TRBD2. The CDR3 totals 15 residues. Germline CDR1 is SGHTA and CDR2 is FQGNSA. Trimming took 2 bases from V and 3 from J; bases not matched to a gene: 2. CDR3 amino acids: CASSLMTSDTGELFF. As DNA, the CDR3 is TGTGCCAGCAGCTTAATGACTAGCGACACCGGGGAGCTGTTTTTT.

This clonotype came up a few times. The chain has TRBV5-1 and TRBJ2-3; D unclear. This CDR3 comprises 14 residues. Germline V lookup: CDR1 SGHRS, CDR2 YFSETQ. V was pared by 6 bases and J by 0 bases, with 11 bases between. CDR3 in amino acids: CASKAISSTDTQYF. The CDR3 region has the DNA TGCGCCAGCAAGGCTATCTCTAGCACAGATACGCAGTATTTT.

This clonotype was seen many times. J is TRBJ2-4 and V is TRBV9; the D is unclear. The CDR3 is 14 residues long. V gave up 3 bases and J gave up 0 bases, with 7 bases separating them. Per germline, CDR1 SGDLS and CDR2 YYNGEE. CDR3 DNA: TGTGCCAGCAGCGCATCACTAGCCAAAAACATTCAGTACTTC. This translates into CASSASLAKNIQYF.

This clonotype was detected only a few times. V is TRBV2 and J is TRBJ2-5; 9 nucleotides match TRBD2. With V trimmed by 1 base and J by 2 bases, 2 bases remained unmatched. CDR1 is SNHLY, CDR2 FYNNEI, per germline. The CDR3 length is 15 residues. The CDR3 sequence is CASSEGLAEQETQYF. The CDR3 DNA reads TGTGCCAGCAGTGAAGGACTAGCGGAACAAGAGACCCAGTACTTC.

This chain links TRBV12-3 or TRBV12-4 with TRBJ2-3, with D hard to call. Trimming stripped 3 bases from V and 7 bases from J, with 8 bases between. This CDR3 spans 12 amino acids. The CDR3 protein is CASSFGGNTQYF. In DNA form, the CDR3 reads TGTGCCAGCAGTTTTGGTGGGAATACGCAGTATTTT.

At least ten counts were recorded for this clonotype. The chain is built from TRBV20-1 and TRBJ2-3; 12 bases line up with TRBD2. Per the germline V gene, CDR1 is DFQATT and CDR2 is SNEGSKA (reference sequence). The CDR3 totals 15 residues. Losses at the gene ends were 3 bases for V and 5 bases for J; bases not matched to a gene: 6. The CDR3 nucleotides read TGCAGTGCTAGTCGACTAGCGGGGGCGGGAGATACGCAGTATTTT. Protein product: CSASRLAGAGDTQYF.

There are many counts of this clonotype. This chain connects TRBV19 to TRBJ1-5, with 10 bases that match TRBD1. The trim removed 6 bases at V and 8 bases at J, leaving 13 bases unmatched. Per germline, CDR1 LNHDA and CDR2 SQIVND (reference sequence). This CDR3 contains 16 residues. CDR3 amino acids: CASRPGQGTLREPQHF. CDR3 sequence (DNA): TGTGCCAGTAGACCGGGACAGGGGACTTTAAGGGAGCCCCAGCATTTT.